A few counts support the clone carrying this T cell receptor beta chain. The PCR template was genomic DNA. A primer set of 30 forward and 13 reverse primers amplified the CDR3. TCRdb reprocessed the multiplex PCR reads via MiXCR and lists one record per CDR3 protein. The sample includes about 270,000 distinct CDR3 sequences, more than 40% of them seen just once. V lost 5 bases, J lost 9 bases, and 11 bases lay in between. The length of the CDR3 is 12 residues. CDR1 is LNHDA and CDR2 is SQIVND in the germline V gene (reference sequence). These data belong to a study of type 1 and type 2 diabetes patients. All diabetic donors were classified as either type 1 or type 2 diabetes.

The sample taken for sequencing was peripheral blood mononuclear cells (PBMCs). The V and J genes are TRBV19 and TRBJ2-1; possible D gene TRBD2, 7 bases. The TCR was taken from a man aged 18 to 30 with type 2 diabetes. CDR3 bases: TGTGCCAGTAGTCTAAGGGGGGGTGAGCAGTTCTTC. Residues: CASSLRGGEQFF.